This entry lists 28 T cell receptor beta chains sequenced from one sample in a study of T cells expressing NK-cell markers. Using the 5' RACE reads, TCRdb records one entry per CDR3 protein without DNA. Its listing shows 500,000 to 700,000 distinct CDR3 sequences. What was sequenced was blood T cells: a sorted CD56 or NKG2C T cell subset, CD4+ or CD8+ T cells, or bulk PBMC T cells (not recorded which). All receptors derive from a man aged 18 to 29 in good health.

The rearrangement uses TRBV20-1 and TRBJ1-4. The length of the CDR3 is 15 residues. CDR1 and CDR2 (germline): DFQATT, SNEGSKA (reference sequence). The CDR3 sequence is CSATGGPATNEKLFF.

J is TRBJ2-2 and V is TRBV6-1; checking the TCRdb D call of TRBD1 is not possible without DNA. The CDR3 is 13 amino acids. CDR1 and CDR2 from the germline V gene are MNHNS and SASEGT. CDR3 loop: CASTQGFTGELFF.

The chain carries TRBV20-1 and TRBJ1-5; TCRdb's assignment of TRBD1 cannot be checked, as there is no DNA. The CDR3 loop spans 17 amino acids. The germline CDR1 and CDR2 sequences are DFQATT and SNEGSKA (reference sequence). The CDR3 is CSAKQGFGKGSNQPQHF.

This chain connects TRBV21-1 to TRBJ1-6. TRBV21-1 represents a pseudogene. The length of the CDR3 is 11 residues. The CDR3 spells CASSLVSPLHF.

V is TRBV10-3 and J is TRBJ2-5. There are 14 residues in the CDR3. Germline CDR1 ENHRY, CDR2 SYGVKD. The CDR3 sequence: CAISDTGNQETQYF.

This rearrangement joins TRBV5-1 to TRBJ1-2; without DNA, the TCRdb call of TRBD1 cannot be checked. CDR1 is SGHRS and CDR2 is YFSETQ in the germline V gene. The CDR3 is 15 amino acids. CDR3 residues: CASSMGTALLDGYTF.

The chain links TRBV20-1 to TRBJ1-5. The CDR3 loop spans 14 amino acids. Germline CDR1 DFQATT, CDR2 SNEGSKA (reference sequence). CDR3 sequence reads: CSARTDLGNQPQHF.

The CDR3: CASSVEAGAGTQYF. This chain joins TRBV6-1 and TRBJ2-5; there is no DNA to check the TCRdb D call of TRBD1. This CDR3 region has 14 residues. CDR1 and CDR2 (germline): MNHNS, SASEGT.

V usage is TRBV12-3 or TRBV12-4 and J usage is TRBJ1-6; the TRBD1 assignment by TCRdb is unverifiable without DNA. The length of the CDR3 is 14 residues. The CDR3 protein is CASSLSGRDSPLHF.

V gene TRBV29-1 combines with J gene TRBJ1-1; absent DNA, TCRdb's TRBD1 call cannot be checked. The CDR3 has 14 residues. Germline CDR1 reads SQVTM; CDR2 reads ANQGSEA. The CDR3 reads CSVNSQGLNTEAFF.

V is TRBV20-1 and J is TRBJ2-7; TCRdb proposes TRBD2, but this gene call is untestable without DNA. CDR1 and CDR2 (germline): DFQATT, SNEGSKA (reference sequence). The CDR3 is 15 residues long. The CDR3 sequence: CSARDLGLALQEQYF.

The CDR3 region is CASRKDRATDTQYF. The V and J genes are TRBV7-2 and TRBJ2-3; TCRdb selects TRBD1, and the lack of DNA leaves this call unchecked. The CDR3 runs to 14 residues. Looked up from germline, CDR1 is SGHTA and CDR2 is FQGNSA.

The V gene is TRBV12-3 or TRBV12-4, the J gene TRBJ2-5; TCRdb's assignment of TRBD2 cannot be checked, as there is no DNA. The CDR3 is made up of 15 amino acids. CDR3: CASSFALTLRETQYF.

The chain is built from TRBV5-1 and TRBJ2-1; as DNA is missing, the TRBD1 call by TCRdb cannot be tested. The CDR3 is 14 residues long. Germline V gene sequence: CDR1 SGHRS, CDR2 YFSETQ. CDR3 protein: CASSRQRQGDEQFF.

This chain uses TRBV7-2 with TRBJ1-1. The CDR3 covers 12 residues. Germline lookup yields CDR1 SGHTA and CDR2 FQGNSA. The CDR3 sequence is CASTLGYTEAFF. Supplemented by reference TRBV7-2 and TRBJ1-1, the full variable domain reads GAGVSQSPSNKVTEKGKDVELRCDPISGHTALYWYRQSLGQGLEFLIYFQGNSAPDKSGLPSDRFSAERTGGSVSTLTIQRTQQEDSAVYLCASTLGYTEAFFGQGTRLTVV.

This chain connects TRBV20-1 to TRBJ2-1. The length of the CDR3 is 15 residues. Germline V gene sequence: CDR1 DFQATT, CDR2 SNEGSKA (reference sequence). The CDR3 spells CSARDGQLRSNEQFF.

This chain's CDR3 is CATYLGTETNTGELFF. This rearrangement joins TRBV28 to TRBJ2-2; TCRdb returns TRBD1, unconfirmable since there is no DNA. From germline, CDR1 is MDHEN and CDR2 SYDVKM. The CDR3 totals 16 residues.

This chain links TRBV6-5 with TRBJ2-1; TCRdb's D call of TRBD2 is untestable without DNA. Germline V lookup: CDR1 MNHEY, CDR2 SVGAGI. The CDR3 loop spans 15 amino acids. The CDR3 loop is CASSYLGLTNNEQFF.

The chain combines TRBV4-2 with TRBJ2-4; the D gene TCRdb calls, TRBD2, cannot be checked with no DNA. CDR1 LGHNA and CDR2 YNFKEQ come from the germline V gene. CDR3 length equals 17 residues. CDR3 protein: CASSQEQRREAKNIQYF.

V and J are TRBV7-2 and TRBJ1-4; TCRdb lists TRBD1, though no DNA is available to test this call. Germline CDR1 and CDR2: SGHTA and FQGNSA. The CDR3 extends over 13 amino acids. This CDR3 reads CASSPRRGEKLFF.

CDR3 in amino acids: CASRSPPASEQFF. The rearrangement joins TRBV7-2 to TRBJ2-1; with no DNA, the TCRdb D assignment of TRBD2 cannot be verified. This CDR3 contains 13 residues. CDR1 and CDR2 from the germline V gene are SGHTA and FQGNSA.

This chain joins TRBV6-2 or TRBV6-3 and TRBJ2-7; TCRdb calls TRBD2, which cannot be checked without DNA. The CDR3 has 16 amino acids. Germline V gives CDR1 MNHEY, CDR2 SVGEGT. CDR3 loop: CASSYSRAGGSYEQYF.

This chain links TRBV7-4 with TRBJ1-2; checking the TCRdb D call of TRBD1 is not possible without DNA. CDR1 and CDR2 (germline): SGHVT, SQSDAQ. The CDR3 is 14 amino acids. The CDR3 reads CASSLGFALYGYTF.

The V and J genes are TRBV7-9 and TRBJ2-3. The V gene's germline CDR1 is SEHNR and CDR2 FQNEAQ (reference sequence). The CDR3 has 16 residues. This chain's CDR3 is CASSPQSRRKKDTQYF.

The genes are TRBV12-3 or TRBV12-4 and TRBJ2-7; the D call of TRBD1 rests on TCRdb alone, since no DNA is present to check it. This CDR3 spans 14 amino acids. The CDR3 sequence: CASSFNVRVNEQYF.

This sequence joins TRBV7-9 and TRBJ2-5. Germline V gene sequence: CDR1 SEHNR, CDR2 FQNEAQ (reference sequence). The CDR3 contains 15 residues. The CDR3 region is CASSLDAQRKETQYF.

The chain employs TRBV5-6 and TRBJ2-1; TCRdb designates TRBD1, a call that cannot be tested without DNA. The CDR3 runs 15 residues. Germline V gene sequence: CDR1 SGHDT, CDR2 YYEEEE. This CDR3 is CASSLGDSSYNEQFF.

The chain employs TRBV5-1 and TRBJ2-2. From germline, CDR1 is SGHRS and CDR2 YFSETQ. The CDR3 runs to 14 residues. The CDR3 sequence: CASSLSVLTGELFF.